The 14 T cell receptor beta chains in this list originate from one sample, sequenced in a study of cytotoxic CD8 clonotypes in ibrutinib-treated CLL. The assay was immunoSEQ multiplex PCR, and TCRdb's table has in-frame clones only and misses some. The table lists approximately 90,000 clones, approximately 77% of them singletons. Sequencing used PBMCs, obtained after 24 months of ibrutinib treatment. These receptors all stem from a human donor with chronic lymphocytic leukemia.

The rearrangement joins TRBV7-2 to TRBJ1-2; 8 bases agree with TRBD1. CDR3 length equals 14 residues. The germline V gene has CDR1 SGHTA and CDR2 FQGNSA. The CDR3 region is CVTQGDRRTGGYTF. CDR3 nucleotides: TGTGTTACCCAGGGGGACAGGCGAACGGGTGGCTACACCTTC.

This chain uses TRBV5-4 with TRBJ1-1; D ambiguous. The CDR3 contains 14 residues. The germline CDR1 and CDR2 sequences are SGHNT and YYREEE (reference sequence). V shed 0 bases and J shed 8 bases, with 14 bases lying between them. CDR3 amino acids: CASSLVGSTAEAFF. CDR3 nucleotide sequence: TGTGCCAGCAGCTTGGTTGGGTCCACAGCCGAAGCTTTCTTT.

The chain is built from TRBV5-1 and TRBJ2-2; 7 bases are a match to TRBD1. The trim removed 4 bases at V and 3 bases at J, leaving 6 bases unmatched. CDR3 size: 15 residues. Germline V CDR1 and CDR2: SGHRS, YFSETQ. CDR3 sequence: CASSPGTVDTGELFF. CDR3 nucleotide sequence: TGCGCCAGCAGCCCGGGGACAGTTGACACCGGGGAGCTGTTTTTT.

Regarding this clone: Within the sample, other DNA sequences also encode this same CDR3. The CDR3 sequence is CATSRAREETQYF. CDR3 in DNA: TGTGCCACCAGCAGAGCCCGCGAAGAGACCCAGTACTTC. The gene calls are TRBV15 and TRBJ2-5; no clear D gene. Germline CDR1 is LNHNV and CDR2 is YYDKDF (reference sequence). The CDR3 is 13 amino acids. Trimming took 1 base from V and 3 from J, leaving 6 bases between them.

The J gene is TRBJ2-5, the V gene TRBV19, with D perhaps TRBD2 (5 bases). From germline, CDR1 is LNHDA and CDR2 SQIVND (reference sequence). The ends were cut back, 3 bases at V and 7 bases at J, with 15 bases in the middle. The CDR3 covers 14 residues. The CDR3 DNA sequence: TGTGCCAGTAGTATTTATATCCGGGATCGGACCCAGTACTTC. Protein product: CASSIYIRDRTQYF.

V gene TRBV7-8 combines with J gene TRBJ2-2, with D unresolved. This CDR3 region has 14 residues. Germline CDR1 reads SGHVS; CDR2 reads FQNEAQ. Trimming took off 4 bases at V and 1 base at J, with 7 bases between the two ends. CDR3 in amino acids: CASSSTRNTGELFF. CDR3 bases: TGTGCCAGCAGCTCGACAAGGAACACCGGGGAGCTGTTTTTT.

This clone was seen only a few times. V is TRBV6-1 and J is TRBJ2-5, with D perhaps TRBD1 or TRBD2 (5 bases each). Trimming pared 3 bases from V and 5 bases from J, leaving 10 bases between. This CDR3 contains 13 residues. Germline V gene lookup returns CDR1 MNHNS and CDR2 SASEGT. The CDR3 spells CASSDPRDETQYF. CDR3 bases: TGTGCCAGCAGTGACCCCAGGGACGAGACCCAGTACTTC.

The V gene is TRBV30, the J gene TRBJ1-4, with 7 bases aligning to TRBD1. The CDR3 is 15 amino acids. Unmatched junction bases numbered 7, after V lost 0 bases and J lost 6 bases. CDR1 and CDR2 from the germline V gene are GTSNPN and SVGIG (reference sequence). The CDR3 spells CAWSVSTGLDEKLFF. In DNA form, the CDR3 reads TGTGCCTGGAGTGTATCGACAGGGTTGGATGAAAAACTGTTTTTT. Full variable domain (rest looked up from reference TRBV30 and TRBJ1-4): SQTIHQWPATLVQPVGSPLSLECTVEGTSNPNLYWYRQAAGRGLQLLFYSVGIGQISSEVPQNLSASRPQDRQFILSSKKLLLSDSGFYLCAWSVSTGLDEKLFFGSGTQLSVL.

V usage is TRBV7-2 and J usage is TRBJ2-1, with 12 bases fitting TRBD2. The germline V gene has CDR1 SGHTA and CDR2 FQGNSA. This CDR3 spans 19 amino acids. With 5 bases clipped from V and 4 bases from J, the junction kept 15 bases outside the gene matches. CDR3 in amino acids: CASSPRGRASGGAYNEQFF. The CDR3 nucleotides are TGTGCCAGCAGCCCCCGAGGGCGGGCTAGCGGGGGGGCTTACAATGAGCAGTTCTTC. Looking up the rest from reference TRBV7-2 and TRBJ2-1 gives the full variable domain: GAGVSQSPSNKVTEKGKDVELRCDPISGHTALYWYRQSLGQGLEFLIYFQGNSAPDKSGLPSDRFSAERTGGSVSTLTIQRTQQEDSAVYLCASSPRGRASGGAYNEQFFGPGTRLTVL.

The genes are TRBV5-1 and TRBJ2-3; D gene ambiguous. V was shortened by 4 bases and J by 6 bases, with 9 bases between the two germline ends. There are 12 residues in the CDR3. Germline assignment: CDR1 SGHRS and CDR2 YFSETQ. CDR3 in amino acids: CASSRSVDTQYF. CDR3 sequence (DNA): TGCGCCAGCAGCCGGTCTGTCGATACGCAGTATTTT.

The rearrangement uses TRBV27 and TRBJ1-2, with D tentatively TRBD1 (6 bases). V lost 5 bases and J 6 bases, leaving 13 bases between the germline ends. The CDR3 runs to 13 residues. Germline V gene sequence: CDR1 MNHEY, CDR2 SMNVEV (reference sequence). CDR3 nucleotide sequence: TGTGCCAGCAGTCCCCCGACAGGTGATGGCTACACCTTC. Amino acids: CASSPPTGDGYTF.

This clone has only one observation. J is TRBJ1-2 and V is TRBV6-6; D possibly corresponds to TRBD1 (6 bases). Germline V gives CDR1 MNHNY, CDR2 SVGAGI (reference sequence). This CDR3 region has 14 residues. V was cut by 6 bases and J by 1 base, with 12 bases left in between. CDR3 DNA sequence: TGTGCCAGCAGCGCCCCACAGGGTAACTATGGCTACACCTTC. Translated, it gives CASSAPQGNYGYTF.

The chain joins TRBV15 to TRBJ2-5; the match to TRBD2 covers 10 bases. Trimming at V came to 4 bases and at J to 3 bases, leaving 2 bases not matched to a gene. The CDR3 is made up of 14 amino acids. Per the germline V gene, CDR1 is LNHNV and CDR2 is YYDKDF (reference sequence). The CDR3 DNA is TGTGCCACCAGCATCGGACTAGCGGAAGAGACCCAGTACTTC. This encodes CATSIGLAEETQYF.

This clone was seen more than once but under ten times. This sequence joins TRBV18 and TRBJ2-2; D remains ambiguous. Germline lookup yields CDR1 KGHSH and CDR2 LQKENI. V dropped 2 bases and J dropped 5 bases, with 9 bases sitting between them. The CDR3 contains 14 residues. The CDR3 protein is CASSPSWVTGELFF. CDR3 nucleotides: TGTGCCAGCTCACCAAGCTGGGTTACCGGGGAGCTGTTTTTT.